The 5 T cell receptor beta chains below were found in one sample sequenced in a study of blood T cell repertoires in COVID-19. Generated by immunoSEQ multiplex PCR, the TCRdb table keeps only in-frame clones and is missing some. The table includes under 150,000 clones, approximately 80% detected once. Sequencing was done on a sample of PBMCs or T cells enriched from blood (not recorded which). These receptors were taken from a man between 50 and 59 years old in a cohort exposed to, infected with or recovered from COVID-19 (not recorded which).

The genes are TRBV11-2 and TRBJ1-2, with D possibly TRBD1 on 6 matching bases. Germline V gives CDR1 SGHAT, CDR2 FQNNGV. Trimming stripped 4 bases from V and 4 bases from J, with 13 bases between. This CDR3 contains 14 residues. CDR3: CASSSDSRIYGYTF. The DNA for the CDR3 is TGTGCCAGCAGCTCGGACAGCCGCATCTATGGCTACACCTTC.

The chain uses TRBV5-1 and TRBJ2-7; 10 bases agree with TRBD1. The CDR3 contains 13 residues. Trimming took 2 bases from V and 6 from J; bases not matched to a gene: 2. Germline V gene lookup returns CDR1 SGHRS and CDR2 YFSETQ. The CDR3 loop reads CASSFDRGREQYF. CDR3 coding DNA: TGCGCCAGCAGCTTCGACAGGGGGCGCGAGCAGTACTTC.

This rearrangement joins TRBV27 to TRBJ2-1, with 8 bases identical to TRBD2. V shed 4 bases, J shed 7 bases, and the junction held 6 bases outside the gene matches. CDR3 length equals 14 residues. CDR1 and CDR2 from the germline V gene are MNHEY and SMNVEV (reference sequence). The CDR3 is CASSWPGGANEQFF. The CDR3 DNA follows: TGTGCCAGCAGTTGGCCCGGGGGGGCTAATGAGCAGTTCTTC.

J is TRBJ1-2 and V is TRBV2; D is perhaps TRBD1 (6 bases). This CDR3 has 14 amino acids. The ends were cut back, 6 bases at V and 3 bases at J, with 14 bases in the middle. The V gene's germline CDR1 is SNHLY and CDR2 FYNNEI. The chain's CDR3 is CASRRQATDYGYTF. The CDR3 coding sequence is TGTGCCAGCAGGAGACAGGCGACCGACTATGGCTACACCTTC.

V gene TRBV23-1 combines with J gene TRBJ1-1; D unresolved. TRBV23-1 is marked as an open reading frame, function uncertain. CDR3 length equals 14 residues. V was pared by 4 bases and J by 1 base, with 10 bases between. Here the CDR3 DNA reads TGCGCCAGCAGTCGGAGAATGACGAACACTGAAGCTTTCTTT. Amino acid sequence: CASSRRMTNTEAFF.